The entry that follows covers one TCR beta chain sequence. Looked up from germline, CDR1 is SGHNT and CDR2 is YENEEA. The V end was cut by 1 base, the J end by 6 bases, with 7 bases between. There are 12 residues in the CDR3. This sample was included in a study of cytomegalovirus exposure and HLA in healthy donors. With 60 Vbeta and 13 Jbeta primers, the PCR was carried out. Here immunoSEQ multiplex PCR was the method, and the copy in TCRdb shows in-frame clones only, minus some. The sample includes 40,000 or so clones, roughly 81% seen only once; the top ten take less than 7%. Sequencing was performed on PBMCs. The source is a young man in good health and CMV-seronegative. The chain has TRBV11-3 and TRBJ2-7; D is possibly TRBD2 (6 bases). CDR3 amino acids: CASSLVGGEQYF. As DNA, the CDR3 is TGTGCCAGCAGCTTAGTCGGGGGCGAGCAGTACTTC. The whole variable domain, filled in from reference TRBV11-3 and TRBJ2-7, reads EAGVVQSPRYKIIEKKQPVAFWCNPISGHNTLYWYLQNLGQGPELLIRYENEEAVDDSQLPKDRFSAERLKGVDSTLKIQPAELGDSAVYLCASSLVGGEQYFGPGTRLTVT.